This T cell receptor beta chain was sequenced for a study of CD8+ T cells in alopecia areata. For the study at large: It was 6 to 18 months of tofacitinib, and then there were 6 months off drug.

Broader study findings: Normal scalp showed lower clonality than lesional scalp, especially alopecia totalis/universalis. Normal skin's resident alphabeta T cells are also sequenced in scalp samples.

About this clone itself: Its cognate antigen is unknown.

Trimming shortened V by 3 bases and J by 2 bases, and 10 bases separated the two germline ends. From germline, CDR1 is LNHNV and CDR2 YYDKDF (reference sequence). The length of the CDR3 is 14 residues. Researchers picked out CD4+ and CD8+ T cells from PBMCs by sorting. cDNA reverse transcribed from extracted RNA served as the sequencing template. Profiling relied on immunoSEQ multiplex PCR, and the TCRdb table lists in-frame clones only, not all of them. Of 170,000 or so clones listed, 50% to 75% were seen once; the top ten hold 14% to 15%. The J gene is TRBJ1-2, the V gene TRBV15, with TRBD1 as a possible D gene (6 bases). This receptor was identified in a human donor with alopecia areata. The sample in question was CD4+ T cells sorted from blood, obtained at week 0. For the CDR3, the DNA is TGTGCCACCAGCAGGGACAGAACCAACTATGGCTACACCTTC. Translating it yields CATSRDRTNYGYTF.